This T cell receptor beta chain stems from a study of T cell responses to AZD1222 COVID-19 vaccine. Findings and limits, study-wide: No repertoire was sampled before or during the peak T cell response, only after it. At study baseline, merely more than 5 AZD1222 recipients were seropositive. Spike-wide vaccine-associated CD4 TCRs dominated at 160-218 and 743-854. Spike-specific TCR breadth and depth grew following two AZD1222 doses.

The data were produced by immunoSEQ multiplex PCR, yet TCRdb's version contains in-frame clones alone and is incomplete. Among more than 75,000 clones listed, 83% were seen once. Germline V CDR1 and CDR2: GTSNPN, SVGIG (reference sequence). The ends were cut back, 0 bases at V and 2 bases at J, with 7 bases in the middle. This CDR3 is built from 13 residues. As regards this clone: Antigen specificity is unknown.

The chain combines TRBV30 with TRBJ2-5; perhaps TRBD2 as D (6 bases). This clonotype was obtained from an adult who received the AZD1222 COVID-19 vaccine. The material was peripheral blood, obtained 28 days after the second AZD1222 dose. The CDR3 is CAWSVGGQETQYF. CDR3 sequence (DNA): TGTGCCTGGAGTGTCGGGGGACAAGAGACCCAGTACTTC.